The text below deals with one T cell receptor beta chain. Amplified material comprised TCR beta CDR3 regions derived from RNA transcripts. First-round RT-PCR used HTBI primers; second-round multiplex PCR followed. Via MiXCR, TCRdb re-called the multiplex PCR reads, giving one row per CDR3 protein. This sample carries approximately 700,000 distinct CDR3 sequences, 35% to 45% of them seen once, and the ten largest clones take more than 2.5%. The data derive from a study of Graves' ophthalmopathy and Graves' hyperthyroidism. Donors with ophthalmopathy: moderate-to-severe activity, CAS ≥3, NOSPECS ≥4, duration under 3 months. The CDR3 extends over 16 amino acids. After removal of 5 bases from V and 7 bases from J, the junction contained 10 bases not matched to a gene. Germline V CDR1 and CDR2: SGHTA, FQGTGA.

J is TRBJ1-6 and V is TRBV7-3, with 8 bases lining up with TRBD1. Specimen: peripheral blood. This TCR came from an adult man with Graves' ophthalmopathy. This CDR3 reads CASSPKPGGPNSPLHF. Here the CDR3 DNA reads TGTGCCAGCAGCCCGAAACCAGGGGGCCCCAATTCACCCCTCCACTTT.